This T cell receptor (beta chain) was identified during a study of siplizumab effects on memory and regulatory T cells. The study's findings and limits: Apparently more diverse than memory cells, naive T cells also seemed major alloresponse contributors. Assignment of a naive or memory phenotype failed for roughly 80-96% of the proliferating CD4+ or CD8+ clones.

Measured with immunoSEQ multiplex PCR; TCRdb has only the in-frame clones, and not every one. The sample shows fewer than 80,000 clones, 93% of them seen only once. A note on this clone: The antigen remains unidentified.

J gave up 4 bases and V 5 bases, and 13 bases lay outside the gene matches. The CDR3 has 16 residues. In germline, CDR1 is SGHVS, CDR2 FNYEAQ. Sequenced material: CD8+ T cells sorted from blood. The source is a human donor in good health. The rearrangement uses TRBV7-6 and TRBJ2-5; 7 bases align to TRBD1. This CDR3 reads CASSPYYPTGTETQYF. Here the CDR3 DNA reads TGTGCCAGCAGCCCCTATTACCCGACAGGGACAGAGACCCAGTACTTC.